Below, 32 T cell receptor beta chains from the same sample are listed, as sequenced in a study of blood T cells in healthy people across ages. The authors ran a second PCR of roughly 6 to 11 cycles using a sample-barcoded 5' primer and a J-beta primer mix. TCRdb ran MiXCR on the 5' RACE reads and lists one entry per CDR3 protein. This table holds approximately 490,000 distinct CDR3 sequences, around 24% found once. The same data also contributed to another study, on T cells of mothers and their children.

Sequencing input: blood. Receptors were obtained from a boy under 18 in good health.

This clonotype was seen just once. Given the absence of the conserved phenylalanine or tryptophan at the CDR3 end, a read error is likely. CDR3 sequence: CASSDGQVNTGELFS. Written as DNA, the CDR3 is TGCGCCAGCAGCGACGGACAGGTGAACACCGGGGAGCTGTTTTCT. The J gene is TRBJ2-2, the V gene TRBV4-3; 7 bases fit TRBD1. CDR1 is LGHNA, CDR2 YSLEER, per germline. This CDR3 spans 15 amino acids. The trim removed 5 bases at V and 1 base at J, leaving 4 bases unmatched.

The rearrangement joins TRBV24-1 to TRBJ1-2; 10 bases fit TRBD1. The CDR3 loop spans 16 amino acids. V lost 4 bases to trimming and J lost 4 bases; unmatched junction nucleotides: 8. Germline V gene lookup returns CDR1 KGHDR and CDR2 SFDVKD. The CDR3 loop is CATSEHDRGHSYGYTF. For the CDR3, the DNA is TGTGCCACCAGTGAACACGACAGGGGGCATAGCTATGGCTACACCTTC.

This chain links TRBV12-3 or TRBV12-4 with TRBJ2-1; 7 nucleotides match TRBD2. The J segment lost 9 bases and the V segment lost 5 bases, leaving 7 bases of the junction unmatched. The CDR3 spans 13 residues. In DNA, the CDR3 is TGTGCCAGCAGTCCAAGCGGGGTGAGTGAGCAGTTCTTC. Protein: CASSPSGVSEQFF.

V and J are TRBV7-2 and TRBJ2-3; 11 bases fit TRBD2. The germline V gene has CDR1 SGHTA and CDR2 FQGNSA. After removal of 7 bases from V and 4 bases from J, the junction contained 10 bases not matched to a gene. The CDR3 sequence is 16 residues long. The chain's CDR3 is CASNLAGGPRPDTQYF. CDR3 coding DNA: TGTGCCAGCAACCTAGCGGGGGGCCCCCGGCCAGATACGCAGTATTTT.

The chain recombines TRBV29-1 with TRBJ2-5; D gene ambiguous. The closer fit of TRBJ2-7 to the DNA end suggests the J call may be wrong. The CDR3 loop spans 13 amino acids. Per germline, CDR1 SQVTM and CDR2 ANQGSEA. CDR3: CSVCPGSGYEQYF. The DNA for the CDR3 is TGCAGCGTTTGCCCCGGGTCGGGTTACGAGCAGTACTTC.

This clonotype came up a few times. The V call is TRBV27, the J call TRBJ2-4, with D possibly being TRBD2 (6 bases). Germline CDR1 MNHEY, CDR2 SMNVEV (reference sequence). Trimming pared 6 bases from V and 8 bases from J, leaving 17 bases between. The CDR3 sequence is 14 residues long. In DNA, the CDR3 is TGTGCCAGCAGCGTGGGGGGAGACGAAGACATTCAGTACTTC. Its translation is CASSVGGDEDIQYF.

This clonotype has at least ten counts. The CDR3 loop is CASSFLAGGPNEQFF. CDR3 nucleotides: TGTGCCAGCAGCTTTCTAGCGGGGGGGCCAAATGAGCAGTTCTTC. This rearrangement joins TRBV5-6 to TRBJ2-1; 12 bases are a match to TRBD2. V shed 2 bases, J shed 7 bases, and the junction held 4 bases outside the gene matches. The V gene's germline CDR1 is SGHDT and CDR2 YYEEEE. The CDR3 has 15 residues. Combining the CDR3 with reference TRBV5-6 and TRBJ2-1 gives the whole variable domain DAGVTQSPTHLIKTRGQQVTLRCSPKSGHDTVSWYQQALGQGPQFIFQYYEEEERQRGNFPDRFSGHQFPNYSSELNVNALLLGDSALYLCASSFLAGGPNEQFFGPGTRLTVL.

The chain employs TRBV19 and TRBJ2-1, with 13 bases lining up with TRBD2. The CDR3 has 15 amino acids. Unmatched junction bases numbered 3, after V lost 6 bases and J lost 4 bases. Germline values: CDR1 LNHDA, CDR2 SQIVND (reference sequence). The CDR3 reads CASRTSGRGYNEQFF. The CDR3 DNA follows: TGTGCCAGTAGAACTAGCGGGAGGGGATACAATGAGCAGTTCTTC. The full variable domain, with the rest looked up from reference TRBV19 and TRBJ2-1, is DGGITQSPKYLFRKEGQNVTLSCEQNLNHDAMYWYRQDPGQGLRLIYYSQIVNDFQKGDIAEGYSVSREKKESFPLTVTSAQKNPTAFYLCASRTSGRGYNEQFFGPGTRLTVL.

The chain employs TRBV1 and TRBJ2-5. TRBV1 is annotated as a pseudogene. The CDR3 is 10 residues long. The chain's CDR3 is CTSSDGAQYF. The CDR3 nucleotides are TGCACCAGCAGCGATGGGGCCCAGTACTTC.

Only a few counts were recorded for this clonotype. V gene TRBV7-3 combines with J gene TRBJ2-1; no clear D. Per germline, CDR1 SGHTA and CDR2 FQGTGA. This CDR3 contains 15 residues. The V and J ends lost 5 bases and 0 bases respectively, with 11 bases between them. The CDR3 region is CASSPPASSYNEQFF. CDR3 sequence (DNA): TGTGCCAGCAGCCCCCCGGCATCCTCCTACAATGAGCAGTTCTTC.

This clonotype was detected a few times. This chain links TRBV6-6 with TRBJ2-6; no clear D. Germline lookup yields CDR1 MNHNY and CDR2 SVGAGI (reference sequence). Trimming removed 11 bases from V and 0 bases from J, with 8 bases in between. CDR3 size: 13 residues. The CDR3 spells CAAESSGANVLTF. CDR3 in DNA: TGTGCCGCGGAAAGCTCTGGGGCCAACGTCCTGACTTTC.

This clonotype was observed a few times. The chain recombines TRBV3-1 with TRBJ2-4, with 14 bases matching TRBD2. The V segment lost 8 bases and the J segment 5 bases; nucleotides outside the gene matches: 11. Germline CDR1 reads LGHDT; CDR2 reads YNNKEL (reference sequence). The CDR3 totals 17 residues. CDR3 in amino acids: CASGGTSGGLSQNIQYF. The CDR3 DNA sequence: TGTGCCAGCGGGGGGACTAGCGGGGGACTTAGCCAAAACATTCAGTACTTC.

This clonotype has more than one count but fewer than ten. The genes are TRBV5-1 and TRBJ2-1; D unresolved. Trimming took 0 bases from V and 4 from J, leaving 14 bases between them. The V gene's germline CDR1 is SGHRS and CDR2 YFSETQ. This CDR3 comprises 16 residues. The CDR3 loop is CASSLAPGTQYNEQFF. The DNA for the CDR3 is TGCGCCAGCAGCTTGGCCCCGGGTACACAATACAATGAGCAGTTCTTC.

The chain joins TRBV7-9 to TRBJ2-5; TRBD1 agrees at 7 bases. The J call is uncertain, as TRBJ2-1 better fits the DNA end. This CDR3 spans 15 amino acids. Per the germline V gene, CDR1 is SEHNR and CDR2 is FQNEAQ (reference sequence). The CDR3 here is CASNYRGPFHNEQFF. The CDR3 DNA is TGTGCCAGCAACTACAGGGGACCCTTTCACAATGAGCAGTTCTTC.

In the case of this clonotype: No conserved phenylalanine or tryptophan is present at the end of the CDR3, so a read error is the likely explanation. This rearrangement joins TRBV25-1 to TRBJ2-5; 8 nucleotides line up with TRBD2. Germline values: CDR1 MGHDK, CDR2 SYGVNS. The CDR3 is 15 amino acids. V lost 3 bases and J lost 4; bases outside the gene matches: 7. The CDR3: CASSDKRELLETQYL. In DNA form, the CDR3 reads TGTGCCAGCAGTGACAAGCGGGAGTTGTTAGAGACCCAGTACCTC.

About this clonotype itself: The junction differs from germline at one of its ends, possibly a read error. V gene TRBV20-1 combines with J gene TRBJ1-6, with a tentative D call TRBD1 (5 bases). The CDR3 has 16 amino acids. CDR1 is DFQATT and CDR2 is SNEGSKA in the germline V gene (reference sequence). CDR3 DNA sequence: TGCAGTGCTGGAGAGCGGGGGTCCGGACTTAATTCACCCCTCCACTTT. Protein sequence: CSAGERGSGLNSPLHF.

The chain links TRBV29-1 to TRBJ2-5; D remains unclear. CDR3 length: 14 amino acids. Germline loops: CDR1 SQVTM, CDR2 ANQGSEA. V was clipped by 5 bases and J by 1 base, with 14 bases between them. In nucleotides, the CDR3 is TGCAGCGTTAACCTACAAGGGCTCCAAGAGACCCAGTACTTC. Translation gives CSVNLQGLQETQYF.

This chain joins TRBV6-5 and TRBJ2-7; TRBD2 agrees at 10 bases. Germline CDR1 is MNHEY and CDR2 is SVGAGI. The CDR3 is 15 residues long. The V gene end was trimmed by 5 bases and the J gene end by 3 bases; junction bases not matched to a gene: 7. The CDR3 region has the DNA TGTGCCAGCAGTCCCGAACTAGCGGGGAGCTACGAGCAGTACTTC. Translated, it gives CASSPELAGSYEQYF.

V usage is TRBV7-9 and J usage is TRBJ2-2; 8 bases map to TRBD2. Germline V gives CDR1 SEHNR, CDR2 FQNEAQ (reference sequence). This CDR3 has 13 residues. The V segment lost 6 bases and the J segment 7 bases; nucleotides outside the gene matches: 4. The CDR3 sequence is CASRQRENGELFF. In DNA form, the CDR3 reads TGTGCCAGCAGACAGCGGGAGAACGGGGAGCTGTTTTTT.

J is TRBJ2-3 and V is TRBV6-5, with D possibly TRBD1 on 5 matching bases. Trimming stripped 2 bases from V and 5 bases from J, with 14 bases between. The CDR3 has 15 residues. Germline V gives CDR1 MNHEY, CDR2 SVGAGI. CDR3 bases: TGTGCCAGCAGTTACGAAAGGGGATCGGGAGATACGCAGTATTTT. Its protein is CASSYERGSGDTQYF.

The rearrangement links TRBV7-9 to TRBJ2-5; 7 bases fit TRBD1. The DNA end favors TRBJ2-7, so the J call may be wrong. The CDR3 is made up of 17 amino acids. Germline assignment: CDR1 SEHNR and CDR2 FQNEAQ (reference sequence). CDR3 region: CASSPDPGQRNSYEQYF. The CDR3 DNA reads TGTGCCAGCAGTCCAGATCCGGGACAGCGTAACTCCTACGAGCAGTACTTC.

This chain uses TRBV20-1 with TRBJ2-5; a weak D match, TRBD1 (6 bases). The CDR3 length is 14 residues. Germline values: CDR1 DFQATT, CDR2 SNEGSKA (reference sequence). Trimming removed 4 bases at V and 6 bases at J, with 18 bases between. The CDR3 protein is CSATVGAGEKTQYF. CDR3 coding DNA: TGCAGTGCTACCGTGGGGGCAGGGGAAAAGACCCAGTACTTC.

This chain uses TRBV9 with TRBJ2-5; 8 bases are shared with TRBD2. The J call is in doubt because the DNA end fits TRBJ2-1 better. CDR3 length: 16 residues. Germline lookup yields CDR1 SGDLS and CDR2 YYNGEE. CDR3 in DNA: TGTGCCAGCAGCGTATTAGCGGGGCCTAATCACAATGAGCAGTTCTTC. It encodes CASSVLAGPNHNEQFF.

The chain employs TRBV12-3 or TRBV12-4 and TRBJ2-5; 7 bases align to TRBD1. Trimming took 6 bases from V and 5 from J; bases not matched to a gene: 6. The CDR3 extends over 13 amino acids. CDR3 DNA sequence: TGTGCCAGCAGACCAGACAGGGTTGAGACCCAGTACTTC. Translating it yields CASRPDRVETQYF.

The V call is TRBV11-2, the J call TRBJ2-7; 10 nucleotides align to TRBD1. In germline, CDR1 is SGHAT, CDR2 FQNNGV. There are 19 residues in the CDR3. Trimming cost V 4 bases and J 0 bases; bases outside gene matches: 15. Here the CDR3 reads CASSSRTGGATKASYEQYF. The CDR3 DNA sequence: TGTGCCAGCAGCTCGAGGACAGGGGGTGCAACCAAAGCCTCCTACGAGCAGTACTTC.

The chain carries TRBV27 and TRBJ1-2, with TRBD1 as a possible D gene (6 bases). The germline V and J ends were trimmed by 5 bases and 4 bases, with 11 bases remaining between them. The germline gives CDR1 MNHEY, CDR2 SMNVEV (reference sequence). The CDR3 loop spans 13 amino acids. The CDR3 coding sequence is TGTGCCAGCAGTGCTCAGGGGTCCTATGGCTACACCTTC. Translation: CASSAQGSYGYTF.

A few counts support this clonotype. CDR3 nucleotides: TGTGCCAGCAGCGTAGGAGCGGGAGGCGCTGGGACCCAGTACTTC. Protein product: CASSVGAGGAGTQYF. This rearrangement joins TRBV9 to TRBJ2-5, with TRBD2 matching over 9 bases. The germline V gene has CDR1 SGDLS and CDR2 YYNGEE. V shed 0 bases, J shed 7 bases, and the junction held 7 bases outside the gene matches. The CDR3 extends over 15 amino acids.

The chain links TRBV7-6 to TRBJ2-1; 7 bases fit TRBD2. Gene TRBJ2-5 matches the end of the DNA better, so the J call may be wrong. The CDR3 contains 13 residues. The germline CDR1 and CDR2 sequences are SGHVS and FNYEAQ. Here the CDR3 reads CASKRAGEETQYF. Here the CDR3 DNA reads TGTGCCAGCAAACGTGCGGGGGAAGAGACCCAGTACTTC.

There are a few counts of this clonotype. The chain joins TRBV3-1 to TRBJ2-7, with D maybe TRBD2 (6 bases). Trimming took 4 bases from V and 2 from J, leaving 15 bases between them. CDR1 is LGHDT, CDR2 YNNKEL, per germline (reference sequence). This CDR3 spans 15 amino acids. The CDR3 spells CASSPQGLVPYEQYF. In nucleotides, the CDR3 is TGTGCCAGCAGCCCCCAGGGACTGGTCCCCTACGAGCAGTACTTC.

This clonotype was counted a few times. Its ends do not fully match the called genes, so a read error is possible. This chain uses TRBV7-6 with TRBJ2-5; 7 bases match TRBD1. The CDR3 is 14 residues long. Per the germline V gene, CDR1 is SGHVS and CDR2 is FNYEAQ. This CDR3 is CASSIARGLETQYF. The CDR3 bases are TGTGCCAGCAGCATAGCTAGGGGGCTTGAGACCCAGTACTTC.

This clonotype has just a few counts. The rearrangement joins TRBV5-1 to TRBJ1-2, with D possibly being TRBD1 (6 bases). The CDR3 has 13 amino acids. Germline loops: CDR1 SGHRS, CDR2 YFSETQ. Trimming took 5 bases from V and 5 from J, leaving 13 bases between them. Here the CDR3 reads CASSSQGSYGYTF. The CDR3 region has the DNA TGCGCCAGCAGTTCGCAGGGGTCGTATGGCTACACCTTC.

The table lists this clonotype with many counts. The CDR3 is CASSVEGQAETQYF. In DNA form, the CDR3 reads TGTGCCAGCAGCGTAGAGGGACAGGCGGAGACCCAGTACTTC. The V call is TRBV9, the J call TRBJ2-5; 8 nucleotides match TRBD1. CDR3 length: 14 amino acids. V shed 0 bases and J 5 bases; nucleotides not matched to a gene: 3. Germline assignment: CDR1 SGDLS and CDR2 YYNGEE.